This T cell receptor (beta chain) was recovered during a study of T cell responses to AZD1222 COVID-19 vaccine. General study points: Spike-specific TCR depth and breadth grew after two AZD1222 doses. Repertoires were collected only later (after the peak T cell response had occurred). There were mostly white British donors and more females than males, and clonal diversity was possibly underestimated.

Germline loops: CDR1 SNHLY, CDR2 FYNNEI. This CDR3 spans 13 amino acids. V shed 8 bases and J shed 0 bases, with 5 bases lying between them. In its sample, this clone was seen a few times. The antigen remains unidentified. Using immunoSEQ multiplex PCR, the repertoire was profiled, and TCRdb retains in-frame clones only, with some absent. The sample shows about 140,000 clones, around 90% of them seen only once. The chain links TRBV2 to TRBJ1-6; no definite D call. This TCR was recovered from an adult who received the MenACWY meningococcal vaccine as a control. Sequencing was performed on peripheral blood, taken 28 days after the second dose of the MenACWY control vaccine. The CDR3 coding sequence is TGTGCCAGCGTACCCTCCTATAATTCACCCCTCCACTTT. Its translation is CASVPSYNSPLHF.